One sample yielded the 10 T cell receptor beta chains listed below, sequenced in a study of identical twins. TCRdb reprocessed the 5' RACE reads with MiXCR, giving one entry per CDR3 protein. The sample lists hundreds of thousands of distinct CDR3 sequences, more than 20% occurring once. The same specimen was also included in a second study, on T cells expressing NK-cell markers.

Input material: CD4+ T cells sorted from blood. These receptors all come from a woman aged 18-30 years in good health.

The gene calls are TRBV4-2 and TRBJ2-7; D gene uncertain. The CDR3 is made up of 15 amino acids. V shed 4 bases and J shed 6 bases, with 19 bases lying between them. Germline V gene sequence: CDR1 LGHNA, CDR2 YNFKEQ. The CDR3 spells CASSPEEFGPSEQYF. The CDR3 coding sequence is TGTGCCAGCAGCCCAGAAGAATTTGGTCCCTCCGAGCAGTACTTC.

V usage is TRBV20-1 and J usage is TRBJ2-1; TRBD2 aligns across 10 bases. The CDR3 consists of 15 residues. The germline V gene encodes CDR1 DFQATT and CDR2 SNEGSKA (reference sequence). Trimming took 6 bases from V and 4 from J; bases not matched to a gene: 9. The DNA of the CDR3 is TGCAGTGCGCCCTCTTTGGGACTAGCGTACAATGAGCAGTTCTTC. It yields the protein CSAPSLGLAYNEQFF.

This chain joins TRBV6-1 and TRBJ1-1, with D unclear. Trimming took 3 bases from V and 0 from J, leaving 5 bases between them. CDR1 and CDR2 from the germline V gene are MNHNS and SASEGT. CDR3 size: 13 residues. As DNA, the CDR3 is TGTGCCAGCAGTGAGATGGTGAACACTGAAGCTTTCTTT. Protein: CASSEMVNTEAFF.

The chain is built from TRBV6-1 and TRBJ1-1, with a tentative D call TRBD1 (5 bases). The CDR3 contains 15 residues. V was pared by 4 bases and J by 1 base, with 13 bases between. From germline, CDR1 is MNHNS and CDR2 SASEGT. The CDR3 nucleotides are TGTGCCAGCAGTGGGCGGACATCCGGGAACACTGAAGCTTTCTTT. Translated, it gives CASSGRTSGNTEAFF.

V is TRBV7-8 and J is TRBJ2-5, with D possibly TRBD2 on 5 matching bases. The length of the CDR3 is 14 residues. V lost 1 base, J lost 2 bases, and 8 bases lay in between. Germline lookup yields CDR1 SGHVS and CDR2 FQNEAQ. The CDR3 protein is CASSLVREQETQYF. In DNA form, the CDR3 reads TGTGCCAGCAGCTTAGTTAGGGAGCAAGAGACCCAGTACTTC.

This chain connects TRBV5-1 to TRBJ1-5; 7 bases are shared with TRBD1. V lost 3 bases and J lost 2; bases outside the gene matches: 2. In germline, CDR1 is SGHRS, CDR2 YFSETQ. The CDR3 runs to 14 residues. The chain's CDR3 is CASSWDSRNQPQHF. The CDR3 bases are TGCGCCAGCAGCTGGGACAGCCGCAATCAGCCCCAGCATTTT.

The V and J genes are TRBV6-5 and TRBJ2-2; D is possibly TRBD1 (5 bases). The CDR3 extends over 16 amino acids. V dropped 0 bases and J dropped 4 bases, with 12 bases sitting between them. Germline V gene data show CDR1 as MNHEY and CDR2 as SVGAGI. CDR3 sequence: CASSYSQGMGTGELFF. The CDR3 coding sequence is TGTGCCAGCAGTTACTCGCAGGGTATGGGCACCGGGGAGCTGTTTTTT.

This clonotype was found a few times. V gene TRBV6-2 or TRBV6-3 combines with J gene TRBJ2-7; 7 positions agree with TRBD1. J lost 3 bases, V lost 6 bases, and 8 bases had no gene match. The CDR3 totals 14 residues. Germline V lookup: CDR1 MNHEY, CDR2 SVGEGT. The CDR3 region has the DNA TGTGCCAGCAGAGATCCAGGGGGTCGCTACGAGCAGTACTTC. Protein sequence: CASRDPGGRYEQYF.

This clonotype was seen more than once but under ten times. The chain combines TRBV5-1 with TRBJ1-2; 9 bases map to TRBD1. CDR3 size: 14 residues. After removal of 5 bases from V and 6 bases from J, the junction contained 8 bases not matched to a gene. CDR1 SGHRS and CDR2 YFSETQ come from the germline V gene. CDR3 region: CASSWDGTGHGYTF. For the CDR3, the DNA is TGCGCCAGCAGTTGGGATGGGACAGGGCATGGCTACACCTTC.

This clonotype has only a few counts. The chain employs TRBV10-3 and TRBJ2-7; 8 nucleotides align to TRBD1. V was clipped by 5 bases and J by 5 bases; unmatched bases: 2. The CDR3 runs to 12 residues. Germline lookup yields CDR1 ENHRY and CDR2 SYGVKD. The CDR3 loop is CAISQGAHEQYF. The CDR3 nucleotides are TGTGCCATCAGTCAGGGGGCCCACGAGCAGTACTTC.